This T cell receptor (beta chain) was documented in a study of blood T cell repertoires in COVID-19. Study information: There were acute and convalescent COVID-19 samples, and they came from the United States, Italy and Spain.

After removal of 3 bases from V and 11 bases from J, the junction contained 13 bases not matched to a gene. This CDR3 contains 16 residues. CDR1 KGHDR and CDR2 SFDVKD come from the germline V gene. The cohort comprised adults aged roughly 18 to 95 years residing in 20 to 30 US areas. Allocation to cohorts depended on clinical history reported by the participants. The recovered donors of Cohort 3 showed two negative PCRs, clearance, or symptom resolution. Profiled with immunoSEQ multiplex PCR; TCRdb holds only in-frame clones, not every one. The sample holds more than 200,000 clones, around nine tenths seen once.

The V call is TRBV24-1, the J call TRBJ1-1, with 11 positions matching TRBD1. The sample was PBMCs or T cells enriched from blood (not recorded which). The TCR sequence derives from a woman between 50 and 59 years old who had recovered from COVID-19. The CDR3 spells CATSDIMDRGRSGAFF. The CDR3 DNA is TGTGCCACCAGTGATATTATGGACAGGGGGCGGTCTGGGGCTTTCTTT.